The next 4 T cell receptor beta chains were all read from a single sample in a study of control samples from healthy donors and cancer patients. Sequencing was performed with immunoSEQ multiplex PCR; in TCRdb, only in-frame clones are kept and a portion is missing. Among roughly 95,000 clones listed, around 88% were seen once. The sequenced material came from blood. These receptors came from a man in his thirties or forties in good health.

This clone was observed a few times. The chain has TRBV2 and TRBJ2-7; perhaps TRBD2 as D (6 bases). V was trimmed by 7 bases and J by 0 bases, leaving 16 bases between them. Germline CDR1 and CDR2: SNHLY and FYNNEI. There are 15 residues in the CDR3. The CDR3 region is CASTPPGSLSYEQYF. CDR3 sequence (DNA): TGTGCCAGCACTCCCCCCGGGAGCCTCTCCTACGAGCAGTACTTC. The full variable domain, in which reference TRBV2 and TRBJ2-7 provide the parts outside the CDR3, is EPEVTQTPSHQVTQMGQEVILRCVPISNHLYFYWYRQILGQKVEFLVSFYNNEISEKSEIFDDQFSVERPDGSNFTLKIRSTKLEDSAMYFCASTPPGSLSYEQYFGPGTRLTVT.

V is TRBV7-3 and J is TRBJ2-3; D is unresolved. CDR1 is SGHTA, CDR2 FQGTGA, per germline. The CDR3 has 13 residues. Trimming removed 2 bases from V and 3 bases from J, with 6 bases in between. Here the CDR3 DNA reads TGTGCCAGCAGCTTATTAGGTACAGATACGCAGTATTTT. Translation gives CASSLLGTDTQYF.

The rearrangement joins TRBV29-1 to TRBJ1-2; perhaps TRBD1 as D (5 bases). V lost 2 bases and J lost 4, with 8 bases in between. The CDR3 runs to 12 residues. CDR1 is SQVTM, CDR2 ANQGSEA, per germline. CDR3 sequence: CSVEQGPYGYTF. The CDR3 nucleotides are TGCAGCGTTGAACAGGGTCCCTATGGCTACACCTTC.

The chain joins TRBV7-9 to TRBJ2-1, with 9 bases lining up with TRBD2. The germline V gene encodes CDR1 SEHNR and CDR2 FQNEAQ (reference sequence). This CDR3 contains 16 residues. V shed 5 bases and J 2 bases; nucleotides not matched to a gene: 7. Written as DNA, the CDR3 is TGTGCCAGCAGCGGAAGTAGCGGGAGCCCCTACAATGAGCAGTTCTTC. This encodes CASSGSSGSPYNEQFF.